A selection of T cell receptor beta chains follows, all from one sample in a study of blood T cell repertoires in COVID-19. Only in-frame clones appear in the TCRdb table, and some are missing; sequencing was by immunoSEQ multiplex PCR. This table holds over 50,000 clones, about 90% found once. Sequencing used peripheral blood. These receptors were obtained from a man aged 50 or older with active COVID-19. CDR3s include the opening cysteine and the closing phenylalanine or tryptophan. Fields, in order: J gene, D gene, clone size, V gene, CDR3 DNA, CDR3 protein. A D gene is named only where the DNA matches it firmly. Some rows have no size entry. The others give once, few or many, or a class for an expanded clone.

>TRBJ2-5|TRBD2|once|TRBV5-1
TGCGCCAGCAGTAGCGGGAGCACCGCGTCTGCGCGAGAGACCCAGTACTTC
CASSSGSTASARETQYF
>TRBJ1-1|NA|NA|TRBV2
TGTGCCAGCAGTGATTCGGAGGCACGGGTCACTGAAGCTTTCTTT
CASSDSEARVTEAFF
>TRBJ2-3|NA|NA|TRBV3-1/TRBV3-2
TGTGCCAGCAGCCCGGGGACTTTCCAAAGTATTGATACGCAGTATTTT
CASSPGTFQSIDTQYF
>TRBJ2-5|TRBD2|NA|TRBV6-5
TGTGCCAGCAGCCTGGGACTAGCGGAAGAGACCCAGTACTTC
CASSLGLAEETQYF
>TRBJ1-3|NA|NA|TRBV6-5
TGTGCCAGCAGTTACACACGACAGGGAAACACCATATATTTT
CASSYTRQGNTIYF
>TRBJ2-7|NA|NA|TRBV20-1
TGCAGTGCCGCACAGGGTAACGAGCAGTACTTC
CSAAQGNEQYF
>TRBJ2-1|TRBD2|NA|TRBV7-9
TGTGCCAGCAGCTTAGTAATAAGCGGGGGGGCCAATGAGCAGTTCTTC
CASSLVISGGANEQFF
>TRBJ2-3|TRBD1|NA|TRBV6-6
TGTGCCAGCAGTTATGAGGGACAGGGGGCACGTGGTGCGCAGTATTTT
CASSYEGQGARGAQYF
>TRBJ1-6|TRBD1|NA|TRBV7-9
TGTGCCAGCAGCCCCAGTGGCAGGGGGGATTCACCCCTCCACTTT
CASSPSGRGDSPLHF
>TRBJ1-1|NA|NA|TRBV29-1
TGCAGCGTTGAAAGGCGGATGAACACTGAAGCTTTCTTT
CSVERRMNTEAFF
>TRBJ1-1|TRBD1|NA|TRBV30
TGTGCCTGGTGGGACAGGGGAACTGAAGCTTTCTTT
CAWWDRGTEAFF
>TRBJ2-3|NA|NA|TRBV5-5
TGTGCCAGCAGCTGGGGTGGTGGGACATCAGGCACAGATACGCAGTATTTT
CASSWGGGTSGTDTQYF
>TRBJ2-7|TRBD2|NA|TRBV7-2
TGTGCCAGCAGCTTAGCGTATGAGCGGGGGGGAGCTTACGAGCAGTACTTC
CASSLAYERGGAYEQYF
>TRBJ1-3|NA|NA|TRBV5-1
TGCGCCAGCAGCCGTCCCGGACAAGGGATTGAAAACACCATATATTTT
CASSRPGQGIENTIYF
>TRBJ2-5|NA|NA|TRBV3-1/TRBV3-2
TGTGCCAGCAGCAAGGAAAGGAGTTGGGTGACCCAGTACTTC
CASSKERSWVTQYF
>TRBJ1-2|NA|once|TRBV5-8
TGTGCCAGCAGCGAGGACAGAAACTATGGCTACACCTTC
CASSEDRNYGYTF
>TRBJ2-7|NA|few|TRBV27
TGTGCCAGCAGTTCGCGGGAAGGCTACGAGCAGTACTTC
CASSSREGYEQYF
>TRBJ2-3|NA|NA|TRBV5-6
TGTGCCAGCAGCTTGGCAGGGACACACACAGATACGCAGTATTTT
CASSLAGTHTDTQYF
>TRBJ2-7|TRBD2|NA|TRBV28
TGTGCCAGCAGTTTAGCGTCCCGGGGGGGCCTCAACGAGCAGTACTTC
CASSLASRGGLNEQYF
>TRBJ2-5|TRBD1|NA|TRBV4-1
TGCGCCAGCAGCCAAGGGGGACAGCAAGAGACCCAGTACTTC
CASSQGGQQETQYF
>TRBJ2-5|NA|NA|TRBV7-7
TGTGCCAGCAGCTTACTGCCTAAAGAGACCCAGTACTTC
CASSLLPKETQYF
>TRBJ1-1|NA|NA|TRBV2
TGTGCCAGCCTTTGGTCGGGTGGGACTGAAGCTTTCTTT
CASLWSGGTEAFF
>TRBJ2-2|NA|NA|TRBV18
TGTGCCAGCTCACTTTTCGGAGACACCGGGGAGCTGTTTTTT
CASSLFGDTGELFF
>TRBJ1-2|NA|NA|TRBV5-6
TGTGCCAGCAGCCTAGAGTTGGTCTATGGCTACACCTTC
CASSLELVYGYTF
>TRBJ1-6|NA|NA|TRBV28
TGTGCCAGCAGTTTATTCAGGATTTTAATTGTATCCCTCCACTTT
CASSLFRILIVSLHF
>TRBJ1-2|NA|NA|TRBV28
TGTGCCAGCAGTAGGACAGAGGATGGCTACACCTTC
CASSRTEDGYTF
>TRBJ2-1|TRBD2|NA|TRBV18
TGTGCCAGCTCACTACTAGCGAGTAACAATGAGCAGTTCTTC
CASSLLASNNEQFF
>TRBJ2-3|TRBD2|NA|TRBV2
TGTGCCAGCAGGCCGGGACTAGAAGCGGATACGCAGTATTTT
CASRPGLEADTQYF
>TRBJ2-7|TRBD2|NA|TRBV11-2
TGTGCCAGCAGCTTCACTAGCGGGAGAGATGAGCAGTACTTC
CASSFTSGRDEQYF
>TRBJ2-3|NA|NA|TRBV5-1
TGCGCCAGCTCTTGGGGCGGTAGCTCAGATACGCAGTATTTT
CASSWGGSSDTQYF
>TRBJ2-5|TRBD2|NA|TRBV6-5
TGTGCCAGCAGTTTAGCGGGAATAGGAGGGGAGACCCAGTACTTC
CASSLAGIGGETQYF
>TRBJ2-7|TRBD2|NA|TRBV19
TGTGCCAGTAGTCCAACTAGCGGGAGGGCCTCCTACGAGCAGTACTTC
CASSPTSGRASYEQYF